The T cell receptor (beta chain) described here comes from a study of PD-1 blockade in classical Hodgkin lymphoma. All the patients suffered relapse after autologous stem cell transplantation, and brentuximab vedotin exposure differed. This CDR3 has 14 residues. Trimming removed 7 bases at V and 0 bases at J, with 11 bases between. Germline assignment: CDR1 LNHDA and CDR2 SQIVND (reference sequence). Clones were read by immunoSEQ multiplex PCR, and TCRdb kept only the in-frame ones, dropping some. This table holds roughly 92,000 clones, 80% to 95% found once. The TCR comes from a human donor with classical Hodgkin lymphoma. The chain employs TRBV19 and TRBJ2-3; the D is unclear. The sequencing used peripheral blood mononuclear cells (PBMCs), collected at baseline. For the CDR3, the DNA is TGTGCCAGTATCCGGACGCCTAGCACAGATACGCAGTATTTT. This gives the protein CASIRTPSTDTQYF.